This T cell receptor beta chain was documented in a study of long-term antiretroviral therapy in people with HIV. Study conclusions and caveats: Upon ART, diversity increased but remained lower than transplant donor controls.

There are 15 residues in the CDR3. V lost 1 base and J lost 7, with 16 bases in between. CDR1 is SGHTA and CDR2 is FQGNSA in the germline V gene. Researchers ran immunoSEQ v3.0 at survey level. Measured with immunoSEQ multiplex PCR; TCRdb has only the in-frame clones, and not every one. The sample lists 15,000 to 20,000 clones, 90% to 95% occurring once. Every one of the participants with HIV received treatment in the United States. With respect to this clone: Its antigen is currently unknown.

The chain has TRBV7-2 and TRBJ2-5; possibly TRBD1 for D (5 bases). Sequences were derived from unsorted PBMCs, sampled less than 12 years after starting antiretroviral therapy. This receptor was identified in a man between 25 and 39 years old with HIV. CDR3 nucleotide sequence: TGTGCCAGCAGCTTAGTAGCAGGGTATGATGGGACCCAGTACTTC. Translated: CASSLVAGYDGTQYF.